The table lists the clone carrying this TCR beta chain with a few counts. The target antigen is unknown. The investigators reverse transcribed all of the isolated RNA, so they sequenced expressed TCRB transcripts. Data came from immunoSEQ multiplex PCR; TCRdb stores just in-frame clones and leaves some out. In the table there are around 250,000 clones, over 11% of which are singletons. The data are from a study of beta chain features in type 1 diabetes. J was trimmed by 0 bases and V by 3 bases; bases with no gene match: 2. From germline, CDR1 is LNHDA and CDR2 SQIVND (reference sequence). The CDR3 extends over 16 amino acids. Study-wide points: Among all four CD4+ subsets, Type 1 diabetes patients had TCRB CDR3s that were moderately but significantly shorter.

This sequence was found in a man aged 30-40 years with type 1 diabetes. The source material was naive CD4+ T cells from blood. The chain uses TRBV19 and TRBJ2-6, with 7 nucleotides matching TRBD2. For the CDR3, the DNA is TGTGCCAGTAGTATGGGGGGGTTCTCTGGGGCCAACGTCCTGACTTTC. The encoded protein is CASSMGGFSGANVLTF.